The source of this TCR beta chain is a study of control samples from healthy donors and cancer patients. Germline V CDR1 and CDR2: WNHNN, SYGVQD (reference sequence). The CDR3 is 16 residues long. V dropped 7 bases and J dropped 8 bases, with 23 bases sitting between them. Sequencing used immunoSEQ multiplex PCR; TCRdb keeps in-frame clones, though not all of them. The sample carries approximately 150,000 clones, 80% to 95% recorded once. The sequence was obtained from a woman younger than 45 in good health. The V gene is TRBV10-1, the J gene TRBJ1-4, with D possibly being TRBD1 (6 bases). Sequencing input: blood. The CDR3 sequence is CASTILRRGVQEKLFF. CDR3 in DNA: TGCGCCAGCACCATCTTAAGGAGGGGGGTACAAGAAAAACTGTTTTTT.